The source of this T cell receptor (beta chain) is a study of CD8+ T cells in alopecia areata. Overall study findings and caveats: Among patients, TCR sharing was less clear than in mice, a difference possibly due in part to HLA diversity in the patient population.

This clone was counted a few times. Its antigen is currently unknown. The listed genes are named as in mouse. The CDR3 end falls 4 residues outside the read, so it is completed with the germline J gene. Other DNA sequences in this specimen translate into the identical CDR3. Trimming cost V 4 bases and J 3 bases; bases outside gene matches: 3. This CDR3 comprises 14 residues. Germline values: CDR1 LGHNA, CDR2 YNLKQL (reference sequence). Cell sorting was performed on pooled cutaneous lymph node cells with CD4, CD8alpha, NKG2D, NKG2ACE and other markers. It was cDNA, reverse transcribed from extracted RNA, that served as the sequencing template. Clones were sequenced by immunoSEQ multiplex PCR, and TCRdb holds only the in-frame ones, with some missing. The sample shows about 300,000 clones, none of them appearing just once.

The V and J genes are TRBV5 and TRBJ2-1; TRBD1 agrees at 7 bases. The sample consisted of CD4+ T cells sorted from a lymph node. This TCR was sampled from a C3H/HeJ mouse with alopecia areata. MHC haplotype: H2-k. The DNA read from the CDR3 is TGTGCCAGCAGCCGGGACAGAAGCTATGCT. Amino acids: CASSRDRSYA. The entire CDR3 protein is CASSRDRSYAEQFF.